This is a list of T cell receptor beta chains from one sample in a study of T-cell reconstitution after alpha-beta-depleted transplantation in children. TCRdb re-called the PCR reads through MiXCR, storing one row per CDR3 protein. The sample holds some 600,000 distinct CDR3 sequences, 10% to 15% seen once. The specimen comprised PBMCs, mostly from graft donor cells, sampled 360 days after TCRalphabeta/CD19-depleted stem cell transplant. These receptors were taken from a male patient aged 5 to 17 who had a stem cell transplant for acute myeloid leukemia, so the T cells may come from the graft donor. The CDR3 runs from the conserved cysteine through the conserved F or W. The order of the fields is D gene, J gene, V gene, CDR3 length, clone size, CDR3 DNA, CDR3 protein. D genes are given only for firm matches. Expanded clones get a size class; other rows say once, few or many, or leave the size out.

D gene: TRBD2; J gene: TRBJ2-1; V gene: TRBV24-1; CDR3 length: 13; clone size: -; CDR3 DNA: TGTGCCACCGGGAGGGGAGTTCTCAATGAGCAGTTCTTC; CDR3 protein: CATGRGVLNEQFF
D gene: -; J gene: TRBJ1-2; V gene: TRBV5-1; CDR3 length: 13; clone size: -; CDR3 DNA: TGCGCCAGCAGCTTGGATGACAGGAATGGCTACACCTTC; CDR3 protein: CASSLDDRNGYTF
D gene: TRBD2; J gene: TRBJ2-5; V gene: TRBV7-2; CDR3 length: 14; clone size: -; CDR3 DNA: TGTGCCAGCAGCCGGGGGGGAAGTCAAGAGACCCAGTACTTC; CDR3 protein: CASSRGGSQETQYF
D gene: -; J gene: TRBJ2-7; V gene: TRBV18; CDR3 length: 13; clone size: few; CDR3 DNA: TGTGCCACTTCACCCTTTAGCGGCTACGAGCAGTACTTC; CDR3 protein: CATSPFSGYEQYF
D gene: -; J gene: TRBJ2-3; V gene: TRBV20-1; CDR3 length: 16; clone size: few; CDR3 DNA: TGCAGTGCTACAGGGACTAGCGGACAGGGGGCAGATACGCAGTATTTT; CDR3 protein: CSATGTSGQGADTQYF
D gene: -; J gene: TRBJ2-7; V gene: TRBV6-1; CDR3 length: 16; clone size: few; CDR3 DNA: TGTGCCAGCAGTCGCCTAAATAGCGGTCTTTCCTACGAGCAGTACTTC; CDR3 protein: CASSRLNSGLSYEQYF
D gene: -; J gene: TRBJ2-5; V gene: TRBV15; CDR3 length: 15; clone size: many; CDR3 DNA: TGTGCCACCAGCAGAGAGACGACATATCAAGAGACCCAGTACTTC; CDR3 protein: CATSRETTYQETQYF
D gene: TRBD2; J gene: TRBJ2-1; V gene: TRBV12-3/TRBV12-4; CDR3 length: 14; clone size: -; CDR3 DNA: TGTGCCAGCAGTTTTGGGGGACTAAACAATGAGCAGTTCTTC; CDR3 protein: CASSFGGLNNEQFF
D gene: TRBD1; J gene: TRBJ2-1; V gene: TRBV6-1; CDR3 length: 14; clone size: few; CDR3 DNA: TGTGCCAGCAGTCCTGGGACAGCTAGCAATGAGCAGTTCTTC; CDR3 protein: CASSPGTASNEQFF
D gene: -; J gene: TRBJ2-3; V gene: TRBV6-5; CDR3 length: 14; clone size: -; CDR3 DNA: TGTGCCAGCAGTTCGGGCAGCAGCACAGATACGCAGTATTTT; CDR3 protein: CASSSGSSTDTQYF
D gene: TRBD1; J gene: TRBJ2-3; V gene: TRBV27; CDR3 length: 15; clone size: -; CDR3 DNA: TGTGCCAGCAGTCGGACAGGCTACCACACAGATACGCAGTATTTT; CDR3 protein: CASSRTGYHTDTQYF
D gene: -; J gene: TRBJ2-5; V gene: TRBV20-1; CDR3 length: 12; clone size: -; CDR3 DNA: TGCAGTGCTATACAGCCCCAATGGACCCAGTACTTC; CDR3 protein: CSAIQPQWTQYF
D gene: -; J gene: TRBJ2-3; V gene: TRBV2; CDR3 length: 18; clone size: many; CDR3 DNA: TGTGCCAGCAGTGAAGGCGATGTCAGGGGACGGAGCACAGATACGCAGTATTTT; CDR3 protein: CASSEGDVRGRSTDTQYF
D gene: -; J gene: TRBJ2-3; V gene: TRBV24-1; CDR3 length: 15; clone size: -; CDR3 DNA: TGTGCCACCAGTGCCACAGACAGAAGCACAGATACGCAGTATTTT; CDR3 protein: CATSATDRSTDTQYF
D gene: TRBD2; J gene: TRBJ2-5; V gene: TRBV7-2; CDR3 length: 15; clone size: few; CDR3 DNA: TGTGCCAGCAGCTTCACCTCGGGAGGATTGGAGACCCAGTACTTC; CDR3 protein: CASSFTSGGLETQYF
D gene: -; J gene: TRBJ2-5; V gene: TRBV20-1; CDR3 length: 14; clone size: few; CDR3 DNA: TGCAGTGCTAGAGATGGGGCTGCTGAAGAGACCCAGTACTTC; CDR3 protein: CSARDGAAEETQYF
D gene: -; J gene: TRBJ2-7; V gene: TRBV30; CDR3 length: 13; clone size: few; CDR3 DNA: TGTGCCTGGAGTGCTACAGGGCCCTACGAGCAGTACTTC; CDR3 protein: CAWSATGPYEQYF
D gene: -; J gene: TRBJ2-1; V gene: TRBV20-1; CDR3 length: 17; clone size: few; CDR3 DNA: TGCAGTGCTAGAGGCACTGGGCGGAGCCTTTCCTACAATGAGCAGTTCTTC; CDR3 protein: CSARGTGRSLSYNEQFF
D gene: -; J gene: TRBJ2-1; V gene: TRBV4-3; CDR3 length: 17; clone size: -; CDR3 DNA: TGCGCCAGCAGCCAAGTGGTCGGGACACGCTCCTACAATGAGCAGTTCTTC; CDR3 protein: CASSQVVGTRSYNEQFF
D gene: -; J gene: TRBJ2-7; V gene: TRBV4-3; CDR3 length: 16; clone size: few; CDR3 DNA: TGCGCCAGCAGCCAAGACCCCGGACTACCTACCTACGAGCAGTACTTC; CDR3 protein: CASSQDPGLPTYEQYF
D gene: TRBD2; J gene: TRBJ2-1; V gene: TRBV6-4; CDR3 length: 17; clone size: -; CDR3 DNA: TGTGCCAGCAGTGACTCATCCTGGGCGGGAGGGTTAAATGAGCAGTTCTTC; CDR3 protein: CASSDSSWAGGLNEQFF
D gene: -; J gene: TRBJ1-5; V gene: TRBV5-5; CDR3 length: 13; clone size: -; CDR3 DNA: TGTGCCAGCAGCTCCTCGGGGGATCAGCCCCAGCATTTT; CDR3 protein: CASSSSGDQPQHF
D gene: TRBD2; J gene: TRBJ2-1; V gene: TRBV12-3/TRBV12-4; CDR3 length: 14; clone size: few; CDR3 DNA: TGTGCCAGCAGTTCCTTAGCGGGTCTCGATGAGCAGTTCTTC; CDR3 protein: CASSSLAGLDEQFF
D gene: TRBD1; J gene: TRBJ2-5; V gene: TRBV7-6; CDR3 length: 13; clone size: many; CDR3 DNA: TGTGCCAGCAGCAGGGACAGGAAAGAGACCCAGTACTTC; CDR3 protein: CASSRDRKETQYF
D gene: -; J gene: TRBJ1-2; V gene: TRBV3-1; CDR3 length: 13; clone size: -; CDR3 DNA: TGTGCCAGCAGCCAAGAAAAGGGAGTCGGCTACACCTTC; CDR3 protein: CASSQEKGVGYTF
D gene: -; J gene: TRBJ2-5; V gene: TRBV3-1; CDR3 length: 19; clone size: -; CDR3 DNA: TGTGCCAGCAGCCAAGATCACCCACTAGGGCGGGGACGAGGGGAGACCCAGTACTTC; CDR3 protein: CASSQDHPLGRGRGETQYF
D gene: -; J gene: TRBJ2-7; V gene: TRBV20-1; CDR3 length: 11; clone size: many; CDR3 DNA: TGCAGTGCTAGAGCCGCGGGCGGGCAGTACTTC; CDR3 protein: CSARAAGGQYF
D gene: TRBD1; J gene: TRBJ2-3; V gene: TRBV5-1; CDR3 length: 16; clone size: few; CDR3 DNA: TGCGCCAGCAGAGGGACCATACAGGGGGCCACAGATACGCAGTATTTT; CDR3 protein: CASRGTIQGATDTQYF
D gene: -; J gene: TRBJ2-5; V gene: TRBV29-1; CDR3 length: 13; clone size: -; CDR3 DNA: TGCAGCGTTGTGGTGGGTGCGAAAGAGACCCAGTACTTC; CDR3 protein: CSVVVGAKETQYF
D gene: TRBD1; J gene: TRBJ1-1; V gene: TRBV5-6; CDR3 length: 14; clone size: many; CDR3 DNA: TGTGCCAGCAGCTTGGGGACAGGGGACACTGAAGCTTTCTTT; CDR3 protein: CASSLGTGDTEAFF
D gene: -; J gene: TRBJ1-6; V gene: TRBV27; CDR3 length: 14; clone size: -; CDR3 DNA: TGTGCCAGCAGTCCGGGGGGCAGCAATTCACCCCTCCACTTT; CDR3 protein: CASSPGGSNSPLHF
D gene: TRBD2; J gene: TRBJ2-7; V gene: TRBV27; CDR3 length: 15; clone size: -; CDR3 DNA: TGTGCCAGCAGTTATTCGGGACTAGTAACCTACGAGCAGTACTTC; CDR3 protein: CASSYSGLVTYEQYF
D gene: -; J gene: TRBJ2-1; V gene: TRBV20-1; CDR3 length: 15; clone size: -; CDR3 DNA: TGCAGTGCTAGAGCCCCCCCGGGCCGAGACAATGAGCAGTTCTTC; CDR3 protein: CSARAPPGRDNEQFF
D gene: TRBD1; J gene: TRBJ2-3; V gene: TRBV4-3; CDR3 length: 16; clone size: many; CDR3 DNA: TGCGCCAGCAGCCAAGAAGGGACAGGGGGCGTCGATACGCAGTATTTT; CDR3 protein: CASSQEGTGGVDTQYF
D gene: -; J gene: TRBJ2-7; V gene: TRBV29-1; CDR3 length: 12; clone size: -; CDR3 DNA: TGCAGCGTTGGGGCAGGGGCCTACGAGCAGTACTTC; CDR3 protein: CSVGAGAYEQYF
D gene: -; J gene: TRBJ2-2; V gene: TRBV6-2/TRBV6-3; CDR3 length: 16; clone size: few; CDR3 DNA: TGTGCCAGCAGCCAGTCGGACGTTATTTACACCGGGGAGCTGTTTTTT; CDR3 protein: CASSQSDVIYTGELFF
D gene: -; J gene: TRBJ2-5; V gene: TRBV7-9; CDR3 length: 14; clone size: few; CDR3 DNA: TGTGCCAGCAGCTTATGGGGAATTTGGGAGACCCAGTACTTC; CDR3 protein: CASSLWGIWETQYF
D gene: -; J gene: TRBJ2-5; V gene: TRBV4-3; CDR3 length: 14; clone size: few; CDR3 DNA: TGCGCCAGCAGCCAAGGATCGGTGGGGGAGACCCAGTACTTC; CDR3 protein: CASSQGSVGETQYF
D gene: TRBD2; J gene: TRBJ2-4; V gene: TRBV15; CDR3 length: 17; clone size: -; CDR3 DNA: TGTGCCACCAGCACAGGACTAGCGGGAGGCCCGTCAAACATTCAGTACTTC; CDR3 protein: CATSTGLAGGPSNIQYF
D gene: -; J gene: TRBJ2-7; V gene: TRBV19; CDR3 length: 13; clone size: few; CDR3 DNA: TGTGCCAGTAGTGAACAGGGAGGGCACGAGCAGTACTTC; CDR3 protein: CASSEQGGHEQYF
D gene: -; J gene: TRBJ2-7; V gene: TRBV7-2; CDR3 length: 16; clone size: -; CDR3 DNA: TGTGCCAGCAGCCCTTTCCGGACCAATGGCCCCGTAGTAGGGTACTTC; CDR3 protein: CASSPFRTNGPVVGYF
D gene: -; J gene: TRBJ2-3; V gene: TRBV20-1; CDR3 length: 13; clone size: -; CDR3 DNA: TGCAGTGCCGGAGACGGTAGCACAGATACGCAGTATTTT; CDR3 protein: CSAGDGSTDTQYF
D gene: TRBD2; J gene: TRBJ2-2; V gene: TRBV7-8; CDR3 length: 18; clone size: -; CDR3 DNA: TGTGCCAGCAGCTTAAAAACCGGGGAGGGCCCTCTAAGCGGGGAGCTGTTTTTT; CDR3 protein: CASSLKTGEGPLSGELFF
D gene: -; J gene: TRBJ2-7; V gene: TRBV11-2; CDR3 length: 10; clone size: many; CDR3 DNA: TGTGCCAGCGCCACCCGGGAGCAGTACTTC; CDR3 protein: CASATREQYF
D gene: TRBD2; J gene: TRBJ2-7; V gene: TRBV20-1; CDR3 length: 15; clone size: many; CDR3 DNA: TGCAGTGCTAGCCGGACTAGCGGCCTATACTACGAGCAGTACTTC; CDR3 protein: CSASRTSGLYYEQYF
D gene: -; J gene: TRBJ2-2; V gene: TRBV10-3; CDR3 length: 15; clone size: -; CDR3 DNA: TGTGCCATCTCAAAAAAGCCGGCGAACACCGGGGAGCTGTTTTTT; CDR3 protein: CAISKKPANTGELFF
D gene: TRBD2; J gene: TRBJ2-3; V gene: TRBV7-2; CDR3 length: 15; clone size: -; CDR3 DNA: TGTGCCAGCAGCTTACTTAGCGGGGGTTCAGATACGCAGTATTTT; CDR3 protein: CASSLLSGGSDTQYF
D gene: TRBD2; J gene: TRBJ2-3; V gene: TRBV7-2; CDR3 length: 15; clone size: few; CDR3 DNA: TGTGCCAGCAGCTCATCGGGACTAGCGGGGGATACGCAGTATTTT; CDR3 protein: CASSSSGLAGDTQYF
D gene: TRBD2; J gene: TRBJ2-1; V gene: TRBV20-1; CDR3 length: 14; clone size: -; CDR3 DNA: TGCAGTGCTAGAGAGGGGGACTACCCAATCGAGCAGTTCTTC; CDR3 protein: CSAREGDYPIEQFF
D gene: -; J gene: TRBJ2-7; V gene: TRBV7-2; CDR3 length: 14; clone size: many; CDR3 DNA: TGTGCCAGCAGCTTGGGACTGGGCTCCTACGAGCAGTACTTC; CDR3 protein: CASSLGLGSYEQYF
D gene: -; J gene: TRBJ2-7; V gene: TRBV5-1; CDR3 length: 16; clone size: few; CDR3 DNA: TGCGCCAGCAGCTTGGCCCTGGGGACAACCCCCTACGAGCAGTACTTC; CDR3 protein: CASSLALGTTPYEQYF
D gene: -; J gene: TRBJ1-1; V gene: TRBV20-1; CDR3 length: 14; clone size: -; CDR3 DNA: TGCAGTGCTAGAGAGGCAGGGAAGAAGGCTGAAGCTTTCTTT; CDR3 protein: CSAREAGKKAEAFF
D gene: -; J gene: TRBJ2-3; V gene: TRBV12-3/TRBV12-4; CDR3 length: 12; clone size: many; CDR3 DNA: TGTGCCAGCAGTTTGGCGGCGGATACGCAGTATTTT; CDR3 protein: CASSLAADTQYF